A selection of T cell receptor beta chains follows, all from one sample in a study of blood T cell repertoires in COVID-19. Repertoires were generated with immunoSEQ multiplex PCR, while TCRdb's copy carries only in-frame clones and drops some. The sample has about 140,000 clones; roughly 80% are singletons. Sequenced material: peripheral blood. The receptors originated from a woman between 45 and 65 years old with active or convalescent COVID-19. CDR3s include the opening cysteine and the closing phenylalanine or tryptophan. The D gene is left open where the match is weak. For some rows the clone size is stated as once, few or many, or as a class when expanded; others skip it.

TGCGCCAGCAGCCGGACAGACACAGATACGCAGTATTTT	CASSRTDTDTQYF	.	.	TRBV5-1	TRBJ2-3
TGCGCCAGCAGCTACGACACCAACACTGAAGCTTTCTTT	CASSYDTNTEAFF	.	.	TRBV5-1	TRBJ1-1
TGTGCCAGCAGCCCCACAGGGGTGGGCTATGGCTACACCTTC	CASSPTGVGYGYTF	TRBD1	.	TRBV7-2	TRBJ1-2
TGTGCCTGGAGCTATCCGGACAGGGTGGGAGGAAACACCATATATTTT	CAWSYPDRVGGNTIYF	TRBD1	.	TRBV30	TRBJ1-3
TGTGCCACCTCCGCGGGAGACCGAGAGACCCAGTACTTC	CATSAGDRETQYF	TRBD2	.	TRBV19	TRBJ2-5
TGTGCCAGCAGCCAAGATGCTCGCGGACAGGGGGCTGGCACCTTC	CASSQDARGQGAGTF	TRBD1	.	TRBV4-2	TRBJ1-2
TGTGCCAGCAGCCAAGGCGGGCTAGCGGGGGCCCAAACCTACGAGCAGTACTTC	CASSQGGLAGAQTYEQYF	TRBD2	.	TRBV4-2	TRBJ2-7
TGTGCCAGCAGCTTAAGGGTTAGCGGATCCTACGAGCAGTACTTC	CASSLRVSGSYEQYF	.	.	TRBV7-2	TRBJ2-7
TGTGCCAGCAGAACAGGGAGGGGCGAGCAGTACTTC	CASRTGRGEQYF	.	.	TRBV6-5	TRBJ2-7
TGTGCCAGCAGCTTGGCCTCTAGCGGGGCTACAAATACGCAGTATTTT	CASSLASSGATNTQYF	TRBD2	.	TRBV5-4	TRBJ2-3
TGTGCCAGCAGTTTGGAGTATAGCGGCTACACCTTC	CASSLEYSGYTF	.	.	TRBV28	TRBJ1-2
TGTGCCAGCAGCCTACGGGGGACTAGCGGGAGGAGTGAGCAGTTCTTC	CASSLRGTSGRSEQFF	TRBD2	.	TRBV3-1/TRBV3-2	TRBJ2-1
TGTGCCAGCAGTCGGAGGGCAGATACGCAGTATTTT	CASSRRADTQYF	.	.	TRBV6-2/TRBV6-3	TRBJ2-3
TGTGCCAGCAGACCGAGACAGGGCTCCTACGAGCAGTACTTC	CASRPRQGSYEQYF	TRBD1	.	TRBV14	TRBJ2-7
TGTGCCAGTAGTATCCAGGGGGAGGAAACTGAAGCTTTCTTT	CASSIQGEETEAFF	TRBD1	few	TRBV19	TRBJ1-1
TGCGCCAGCAGCCAGGGACTTTATAAGTACCAAGAGACCCAGTACTTC	CASSQGLYKYQETQYF	.	.	TRBV5-1	TRBJ2-5
TGTGCCACCAGCAGAGACAGAGGACAGTGGAGCTCTGGAAACACCATATATTTT	CATSRDRGQWSSGNTIYF	.	.	TRBV15	TRBJ1-3
TGTGCCAGCAGCCGAGGGGGGGAATATACGGATGAGCAGTTCTTC	CASSRGGEYTDEQFF	.	.	TRBV7-3	TRBJ2-1
TGTGCCAGCAGCCAAGTGGGACAGGCGACATTTAACTATGGCTACACCTTC	CASSQVGQATFNYGYTF	TRBD1	.	TRBV3-1/TRBV3-2	TRBJ1-2
TGTGCCAGCAGCCTGTGGGGGACAGGGGCTGGAAACACCATATATTTT	CASSLWGTGAGNTIYF	TRBD1	few	TRBV7-2	TRBJ1-3
TGTGCCAGCAGGTTTGGACACGGTAACTATGGCTACACCTTC	CASRFGHGNYGYTF	.	.	TRBV2	TRBJ1-2
TGTGCCAGCAGCCCTACGGGGGATACTAGCAATCAGCCCCAGCATTTT	CASSPTGDTSNQPQHF	.	once	TRBV21-1	TRBJ1-5
TGTGCCAGCGGCCAGAGGAACTATGGCTACACCTTC	CASGQRNYGYTF	.	.	TRBV2	TRBJ1-2
TGTGCCAGTAGCCCGAAGGACAGGGGGTTGAGAAATCAGCCCCAGCATTTT	CASSPKDRGLRNQPQHF	TRBD1	.	TRBV19	TRBJ1-5
TGTGCCAGTAGCCCACAGGGTCAAGGCAATCAGCCCCAGCATTTT	CASSPQGQGNQPQHF	.	.	TRBV19	TRBJ1-5
TGTGCCAGCAGCTTAGTCCCCTGGACAGGGGGCCATGGCTACACCTTC	CASSLVPWTGGHGYTF	TRBD1	.	TRBV11-1	TRBJ1-2
TGTGCCAGCAGTGATTCCGGGAGCAAAAACATTCAGTACTTC	CASSDSGSKNIQYF	.	once	TRBV2	TRBJ2-4
TGTGCCTGGAAGGGGCAGGGTACCATATATGGCTACACCTTC	CAWKGQGTIYGYTF	.	.	TRBV30	TRBJ1-2
TGTGCCTGGAGCGTGGGACTCTCAGGAAGATCTTTCTTT	CAWSVGLSGRSFF	.	few	TRBV30	TRBJ1-1
TGTGCCAGCTCCCCACTGACAGGGTTGGAGGAAAAACTGTTTTTT	CASSPLTGLEEKLFF	TRBD1	.	TRBV18	TRBJ1-4
TGTGCCATCAGTGAGGGAGGCCGCAGAGCCAAAAACATTCAGTACTTC	CAISEGGRRAKNIQYF	.	.	TRBV10-3	TRBJ2-4
TGTGCCAGCAGTTTCGGGGCTAGCGGGAGCAATGAGCAGTTCTTC	CASSFGASGSNEQFF	TRBD2	.	TRBV28	TRBJ2-1
TGCGCCAGCAGGACTAGGACAGGAGACGCGGGGGGCTACACCTTC	CASRTRTGDAGGYTF	TRBD1	.	TRBV5-1	TRBJ1-2
TGTGCCAGCAGCTTGGACAGAAACACAAATACGCAGTATTTT	CASSLDRNTNTQYF	.	.	TRBV5-8	TRBJ2-3
TGCGCCAGCAGCCGGGACAGCTCCGAACCCTATGGCTACACCTTC	CASSRDSSEPYGYTF	TRBD1	.	TRBV5-1	TRBJ1-2
TGTGCCTGGACCTCTAGCTATCCCTACAATGAGCAGTTCTTC	CAWTSSYPYNEQFF	.	.	TRBV30	TRBJ2-1
TGTGCCAGTAGTCTTCCACAGGGAATCTATGGCTACACCTTC	CASSLPQGIYGYTF	.	.	TRBV19	TRBJ1-2
TGTGCCAGCAGTTTCCCTCTTAAAGGAGGGGTGGGGAACACTGAAGCTTTCTTT	CASSFPLKGGVGNTEAFF	.	once	TRBV28	TRBJ1-1
TGCAGCGTTGGGGACAGGGTCAATCAGCCCCAGCATTTT	CSVGDRVNQPQHF	TRBD1	.	TRBV29-1	TRBJ1-5
TGTGCCAGCACCTTTGACCCTGGGGCGATGAACACTGAAGCTTTCTTT	CASTFDPGAMNTEAFF	.	.	TRBV5-8	TRBJ1-1
TGTGCCAGCAGTTTCGACGGACTAGCGGGACCCGGGGAGCTGTTTTTT	CASSFDGLAGPGELFF	TRBD2	.	TRBV27	TRBJ2-2
TGTGCCAGCAGTTGGCTAGGACAGGGTGAGTCACCCCTCCACTTT	CASSWLGQGESPLHF	TRBD1	.	TRBV28	TRBJ1-6
TGTGCCAGCGGTCCCGGGACAGGAGACCCCAATGAGCAGTTCTTC	CASGPGTGDPNEQFF	TRBD1	.	TRBV28	TRBJ2-1
TGTGCCAGCAGCTTATATGGCTCAGGGGGCTATGGCTACACCTTC	CASSLYGSGGYGYTF	TRBD1	.	TRBV5-8	TRBJ1-2
TGCGCCAGCAGTCGTGATAGGGCGGGAGCCTACGAGCAGTACTTC	CASSRDRAGAYEQYF	TRBD2	.	TRBV5-1	TRBJ2-7
TGTGCCAGCAGTCCCTTCCTAGACTATGGCTACACCTTC	CASSPFLDYGYTF	.	.	TRBV27	TRBJ1-2
TGTGCCAGCAGCTTAACAGGGACGGATGGCTACACCTTC	CASSLTGTDGYTF	.	.	TRBV6-5	TRBJ1-2
TGCAGCGTTAAGTTTACAGGGATGAACACTGAAGCTTTCTTT	CSVKFTGMNTEAFF	.	.	TRBV29-1	TRBJ1-1
TGTGCCTGGAAAAGGACAGGGAATGAGTATAGAAATGAGCAGTTCTTC	CAWKRTGNEYRNEQFF	TRBD1	few	TRBV30	TRBJ2-1
TGTGCCATCAGTGAAGGTTGGGGGACAGGGGGTACTGAAGCTTTCTTT	CAISEGWGTGGTEAFF	TRBD1	.	TRBV10-3	TRBJ1-1
TGTGCCAGTAGTATTGGAGGGGCGAACAATCAGCCCCAGCATTTT	CASSIGGANNQPQHF	.	.	TRBV19	TRBJ1-5
TGTGCCACCAGCAGAGATGGGGACAGTAATGAAAAACTGTTTTTT	CATSRDGDSNEKLFF	TRBD1	.	TRBV15	TRBJ1-4
TGTGCCAGCAGCTTCCCAGCGGGGGTAGAGACCCAGTACTTC	CASSFPAGVETQYF	TRBD2	.	TRBV7-8	TRBJ2-5
TGTGCCAGCACCCCCCGCGGGGTGAGCACAGATACGCAGTATTTT	CASTPRGVSTDTQYF	.	.	TRBV9	TRBJ2-3
TGTGCCTGGAGTGTACTTGGTCGGGGGTACAATGAGCAGTTCTTC	CAWSVLGRGYNEQFF	.	.	TRBV30	TRBJ2-1
TGCGCCAGCAGCCCGACAGGGGTCGGCACTGAAGCTTTCTTT	CASSPTGVGTEAFF	TRBD1	.	TRBV4-3	TRBJ1-1
TGTGCAAGTCGCTGGGACACCTACAATGAGCAGTTCTTC	CASRWDTYNEQFF	.	.	TRBV12-2	TRBJ2-1